The source of this T cell receptor beta chain is a study of shared clonotypes between healthy human individuals. Combining CD45RO+ cells with CCR7-negative CD45RA+ TemRA cells gave CD8 memory. Trimming removed 4 bases at V and 5 bases at J, with 11 bases between. CDR1 is MGHRA, CDR2 YSYEKL, per germline. This CDR3 contains 14 residues. Deep-level running was used for the assay. Repertoires were generated with immunoSEQ multiplex PCR, while TCRdb's copy carries only in-frame clones and drops some. The table has fewer than 130,000 clones, about 66% seen once. The V gene is TRBV4-1, the J gene TRBJ2-2; D is unclear. Specimen: memory CD8+ T cells sorted from blood. Subset of the sample: CD45RO+ cells pooled with CCR7-negative TemRA cells. This clonotype originated in a woman in her thirties in good health. The CDR3 sequence is CASSLNLATGELFF. CDR3 sequence (DNA): TGCGCCAGCAGCCTGAACTTAGCTACCGGGGAGCTGTTTTTT.